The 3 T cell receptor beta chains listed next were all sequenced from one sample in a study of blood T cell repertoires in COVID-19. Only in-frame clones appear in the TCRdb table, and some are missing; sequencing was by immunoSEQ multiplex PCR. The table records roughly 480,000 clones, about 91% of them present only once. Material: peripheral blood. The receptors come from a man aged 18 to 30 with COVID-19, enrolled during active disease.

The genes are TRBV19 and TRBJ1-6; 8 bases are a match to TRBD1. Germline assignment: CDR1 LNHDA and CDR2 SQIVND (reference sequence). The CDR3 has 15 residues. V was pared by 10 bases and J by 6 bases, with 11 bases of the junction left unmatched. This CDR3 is CATRQGRRGNSPLHF. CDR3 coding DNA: TGTGCCACCAGACAGGGGCGCCGGGGTAATTCACCCCTCCACTTT.

The DNA for the CDR3 is TGCGCCAGCAGCGTTTCAGGGATTCGGACCGGGGAGCTGTTTTTT. This translates into CASSVSGIRTGELFF. The gene calls are TRBV5-1 and TRBJ2-2; the D gene is possibly TRBD1 (5 bases). The CDR3 has 15 amino acids. Deletions cut 4 bases from V and 5 bases from J, with 15 bases between. The germline CDR1 and CDR2 sequences are SGHRS and YFSETQ. The full variable domain, completed using reference TRBV5-1 and TRBJ2-2, is KAGVTQTPRYLIKTRGQQVTLSCSPISGHRSVSWYQQTPGQGLQFLFEYFSETQRNKGNFPGRFSGRQFSNSRSEMNVSTLELGDSALYLCASSVSGIRTGELFFGEGSRLTVL.

CDR3 in DNA: TGCGCCAGCAGCGGCGGGACAGGGCACTCCTACGAGCAGTACTTC. As protein: CASSGGTGHSYEQYF. The chain carries TRBV10-1 and TRBJ2-7, with TRBD1 identical over 9 bases. Germline V lookup: CDR1 WNHNN, CDR2 SYGVQD (reference sequence). The CDR3 runs 15 residues. J was trimmed by 0 bases and V by 6 bases; bases with no gene match: 6.